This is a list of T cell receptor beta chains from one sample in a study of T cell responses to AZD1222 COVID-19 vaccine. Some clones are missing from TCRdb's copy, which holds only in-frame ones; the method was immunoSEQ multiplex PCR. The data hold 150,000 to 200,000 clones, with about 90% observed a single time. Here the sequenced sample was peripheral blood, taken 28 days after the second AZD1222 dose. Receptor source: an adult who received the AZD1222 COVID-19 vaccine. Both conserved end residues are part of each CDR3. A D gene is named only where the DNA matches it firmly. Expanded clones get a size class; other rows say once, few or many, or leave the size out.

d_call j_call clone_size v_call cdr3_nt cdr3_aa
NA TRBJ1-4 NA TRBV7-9 TGTGCCAGCAGCTTTGGGCAGGGACGGGAAAAACTGTTTTTT CASSFGQGREKLFF
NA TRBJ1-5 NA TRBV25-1 TGTGCCAGCAGTGAATTGGAGGGGAATCAGCCCCAGCATTTT CASSELEGNQPQHF
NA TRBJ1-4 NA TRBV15 TGTGCCACCAGCAGGAACAATGAAAAACTGTTTTTT CATSRNNEKLFF
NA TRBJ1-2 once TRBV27 TGTGCCAGCAGTTTATTTGGGCGCGGGGGGCGCGACTACACCTTC CASSLFGRGGRDYTF
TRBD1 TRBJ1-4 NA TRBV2 TGTGCCAGCAGTTTTGACAGGGTGGCTAATGAAAAACTGTTTTTT CASSFDRVANEKLFF
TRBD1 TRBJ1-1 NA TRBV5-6 TGTGCCAGCAGCTTACTGACAGGGATGAACACTGAAGCTTTCTTT CASSLLTGMNTEAFF
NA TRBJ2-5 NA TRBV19 TGTGCCAGTAGTACATGGGCGGAACAGAGACAAGAGACCCAGTACTTC CASSTWAEQRQETQYF
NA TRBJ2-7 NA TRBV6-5 TGTGCCAGCAGTTACTCGACGTCGGGAGAGCAGTACTTC CASSYSTSGEQYF
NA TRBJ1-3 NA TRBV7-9 TGTGCCAGCAGCTCACAGAGCTCTGGAAACACCATATATTTT CASSSQSSGNTIYF
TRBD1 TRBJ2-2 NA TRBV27 TGTGCCAGCAGTTGGGACAGGGCGTACACCGGGGAGCTGTTTTTT CASSWDRAYTGELFF
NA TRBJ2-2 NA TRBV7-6 TGTGCCAGCAGCTTAGGAATGGGAAGATCGACCGGGGAGCTGTTTTTT CASSLGMGRSTGELFF
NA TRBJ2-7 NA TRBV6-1 TGTGCCAGCAGTGAATTGGTGGGGCAATCGGCGCAGTACTTC CASSELVGQSAQYF
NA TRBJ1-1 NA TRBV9 TGTGCCAGCAGCCCCCGTCAGGGCTCTGAAGCTTTCTTT CASSPRQGSEAFF
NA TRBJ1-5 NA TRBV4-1 TGCGCCAGCAGCCGAGGGTCCAATCAGCCCCAGCATTTT CASSRGSNQPQHF
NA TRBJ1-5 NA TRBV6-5 TGTGCCAGCAGTATTAATGGGGTAACGAGTCAGCCCCAGCATTTT CASSINGVTSQPQHF
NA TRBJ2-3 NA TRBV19 TGTGCCAGTAGTTCGGAGTCCACAGATACGCAGTATTTT CASSSESTDTQYF
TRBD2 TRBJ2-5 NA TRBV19 TGTGCCAGTAGTTCCCGGGGGGGAGAGACCCAGTACTTC CASSSRGGETQYF
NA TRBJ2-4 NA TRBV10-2 TGCGCCAGCAGTGGGACCCCCGGGCTAGCCAAAAACATTCAGTACTTC CASSGTPGLAKNIQYF
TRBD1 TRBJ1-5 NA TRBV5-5 TGTGCCAGCAGCCGGGGACAGGGTGGCAATCAGCCCCAGCATTTT CASSRGQGGNQPQHF
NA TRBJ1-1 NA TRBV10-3 TGTGCCATCAGTGAGTCAGCCTCAGGGAACACTGAAGCTTTCTTT CAISESASGNTEAFF
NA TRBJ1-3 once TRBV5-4 TGTGCCAGCAGCTCCAGGACAGAAGGAAACACCATATATTTT CASSSRTEGNTIYF
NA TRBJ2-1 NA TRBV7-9 TGTGCCAGCAGCTTGGGACATTGGGATGAGCAGTTCTTC CASSLGHWDEQFF
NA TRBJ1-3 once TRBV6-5 TGTGCCAGCAGTTACGATGGTGGAAACACCATATATTTT CASSYDGGNTIYF
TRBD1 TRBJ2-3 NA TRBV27 TGTGCCAGCAGTTCTGAAATGACAGGGGCGGTGGATACGCAGTATTTT CASSSEMTGAVDTQYF
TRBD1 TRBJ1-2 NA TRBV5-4 TGTGCCAGCAGCGTGGACAGGGGAGGTGGCTACACCTTC CASSVDRGGGYTF